This is a list of T cell receptor beta chains from one sample in a study of T cells after yellow fever vaccination. TCRdb re-derived calls from the 5' RACE reads in MiXCR, one entry per CDR3 protein. The sample lists 200,000 to 300,000 distinct CDR3 sequences, approximately 12% occurring once. Sequenced here: CD4+ T cells sorted from PBMCs, sampled 45 days after the yellow fever booster vaccination. All receptors derive from a man aged 25 to 40 who received the YFV17D yellow fever vaccine. The conserved cysteine and the conserved F or W are not part of the CDR3 here. Each record gives: V gene, CDR3 protein.

V gene: TRBV12-3/TRBV12-4; CDR3 protein: ASSLVSVPPDTQY
V gene: TRBV20-1; CDR3 protein: RAGTSETQY
V gene: TRBV10-3; CDR3 protein: AISEDAGVVNEQY
V gene: TRBV7-6; CDR3 protein: ASSLIGIGSEQY
V gene: TRBV20-1; CDR3 protein: SARVSRGGWREYNEQF
V gene: TRBV11-3; CDR3 protein: ASSLDPLRQF
V gene: TRBV7-2; CDR3 protein: ASSPRTGNIQY
V gene: TRBV7-2; CDR3 protein: ASSPTGTVNTGELF
V gene: TRBV20-1; CDR3 protein: SAQAGNKNTEAF
V gene: TRBV20-1; CDR3 protein: SARADTEAF
V gene: TRBV12-3/TRBV12-4; CDR3 protein: ASSQTNTGELF
V gene: TRBV10-3; CDR3 protein: ATGGEAYEQY
V gene: TRBV7-8; CDR3 protein: ASNRDVTYNEQF
V gene: TRBV7-2; CDR3 protein: ASSPSVSTDTQY
V gene: TRBV18; CDR3 protein: ASSPNDGQGGYT
V gene: TRBV7-7; CDR3 protein: ASSLGVMSGGSYNEQF
V gene: TRBV7-3; CDR3 protein: ASSPTTRENEQF
V gene: TRBV29-1; CDR3 protein: SVEDLPRWSYEQY
V gene: TRBV12-3/TRBV12-4; CDR3 protein: ASSAAGAQPQH
V gene: TRBV19; CDR3 protein: ASSGLADYNEQF
V gene: TRBV15; CDR3 protein: ATSRVHLAGVGGELF
V gene: TRBV30; CDR3 protein: AWSVEGGRFSYEQY
V gene: TRBV6-6; CDR3 protein: ATRTARVYEQY
V gene: TRBV6-1; CDR3 protein: ASSRPRAEPREQY
V gene: TRBV5-5; CDR3 protein: ASTHPGLFNTGELF
V gene: TRBV6-2/TRBV6-3; CDR3 protein: ASSYRDRGRVLSYNEQF
V gene: TRBV7-9; CDR3 protein: ASSTLGTGNTGELF
V gene: TRBV5-6; CDR3 protein: ASSFGLAANGELF
V gene: TRBV20-1; CDR3 protein: SASPTSGSYNEQF
V gene: TRBV19; CDR3 protein: ASSTQKYNQPQH
V gene: TRBV20-1; CDR3 protein: SVGSVAKNIQY
V gene: TRBV12-3/TRBV12-4; CDR3 protein: ASSFRRGGTEAF
V gene: TRBV29-1; CDR3 protein: SAHSGANVLT
V gene: TRBV7-2; CDR3 protein: ASSLASRANSPLH
V gene: TRBV20-1; CDR3 protein: SANHLQGFEQY
V gene: TRBV30; CDR3 protein: AWSVRFDTQY
V gene: TRBV5-1; CDR3 protein: ASRISSGGNQETQY
V gene: TRBV7-8; CDR3 protein: ASSADRFNTEAF
V gene: TRBV7-6; CDR3 protein: ASSRTFGPPYT
V gene: TRBV12-3/TRBV12-4; CDR3 protein: ASSPSTELEAF
V gene: TRBV4-3; CDR3 protein: ASSQDMGWGYT
V gene: TRBV20-1; CDR3 protein: SAREEPEAF
V gene: TRBV20-1; CDR3 protein: SARMGGTGVNEQF
V gene: TRBV9; CDR3 protein: ASSSRGSGDEQY
V gene: TRBV7-2; CDR3 protein: ASRQTSGAYNEQF
V gene: TRBV5-1; CDR3 protein: ASSLVGRDSEQY
V gene: TRBV7-2; CDR3 protein: ATSGLRAGELF
V gene: TRBV7-2; CDR3 protein: ASSLRGTGLAGDTQY
V gene: TRBV20-1; CDR3 protein: SAPRRLAGGREQF
V gene: TRBV6-1; CDR3 protein: ASSESSVWVGDTQY
V gene: TRBV7-2; CDR3 protein: ASSSAGFGGSSYNEQF
V gene: TRBV3-1; CDR3 protein: ACSQKVGQGGEQY
V gene: TRBV28; CDR3 protein: ASSLPPGSYEQY
V gene: TRBV29-1; CDR3 protein: SVEDSYEQY
V gene: TRBV28; CDR3 protein: ASNTRGVGVYEQY
V gene: TRBV7-2; CDR3 protein: ASSRTSGIQETQY
V gene: TRBV5-1; CDR3 protein: ASSLAIGTGVSYEQY
V gene: TRBV7-2; CDR3 protein: ASSLYYEQF
V gene: TRBV20-1; CDR3 protein: SARVLDRNQPQH